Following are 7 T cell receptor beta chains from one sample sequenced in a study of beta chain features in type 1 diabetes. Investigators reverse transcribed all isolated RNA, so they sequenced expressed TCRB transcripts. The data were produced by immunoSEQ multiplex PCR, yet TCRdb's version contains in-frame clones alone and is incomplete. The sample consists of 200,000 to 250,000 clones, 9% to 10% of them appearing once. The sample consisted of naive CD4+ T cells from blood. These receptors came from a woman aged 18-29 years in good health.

This chain's CDR3 is CASSFGGDNEQFF. DNA for the CDR3: TGCGCCAGCAGCTTTGGGGGGGACAATGAGCAGTTCTTC. The chain uses TRBV5-1 and TRBJ2-1; 7 bases agree with TRBD2. This CDR3 is built from 13 residues. CDR1 is SGHRS, CDR2 YFSETQ, per germline. J was trimmed by 5 bases and V by 2 bases; bases with no gene match: 1.

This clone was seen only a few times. The CDR3 DNA reads TGTGCCAGCTCACCACTAGCGGGGGGGTCCGACAATGAGCAGTTCTTC. Protein: CASSPLAGGSDNEQFF. This chain connects TRBV18 to TRBJ2-1; 11 bases are shared with TRBD2. Germline CDR1 and CDR2: KGHSH and LQKENI. Germline trimming cut 1 base from V and 5 bases from J; bases unmatched to any gene: 4. The CDR3 is made up of 16 amino acids.

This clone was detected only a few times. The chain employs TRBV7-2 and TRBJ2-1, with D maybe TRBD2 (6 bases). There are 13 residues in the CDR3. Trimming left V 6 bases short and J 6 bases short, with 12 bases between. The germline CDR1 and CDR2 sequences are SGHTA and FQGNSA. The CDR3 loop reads CASRQTGGNEQFF. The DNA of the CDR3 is TGTGCCAGCAGGCAGACCGGGGGCAATGAGCAGTTCTTC. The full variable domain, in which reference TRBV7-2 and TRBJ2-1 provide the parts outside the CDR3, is GAGVSQSPSNKVTEKGKDVELRCDPISGHTALYWYRQSLGQGLEFLIYFQGNSAPDKSGLPSDRFSAERTGGSVSTLTIQRTQQEDSAVYLCASRQTGGNEQFFGPGTRLTVL.

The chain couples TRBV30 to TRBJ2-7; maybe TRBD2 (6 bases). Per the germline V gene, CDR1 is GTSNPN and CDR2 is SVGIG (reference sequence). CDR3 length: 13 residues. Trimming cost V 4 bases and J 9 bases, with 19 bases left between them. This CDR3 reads CAWNRDANGGQYF. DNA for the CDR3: TGTGCCTGGAACCGGGACGCTAACGGGGGGCAGTACTTC.

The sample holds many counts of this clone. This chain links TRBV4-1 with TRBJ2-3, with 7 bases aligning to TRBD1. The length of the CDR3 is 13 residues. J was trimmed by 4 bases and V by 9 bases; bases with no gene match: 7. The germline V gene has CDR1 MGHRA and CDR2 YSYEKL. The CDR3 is CASRDSIPDTQYF. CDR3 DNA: TGCGCCAGTAGGGACAGCATCCCAGATACGCAGTATTTT.

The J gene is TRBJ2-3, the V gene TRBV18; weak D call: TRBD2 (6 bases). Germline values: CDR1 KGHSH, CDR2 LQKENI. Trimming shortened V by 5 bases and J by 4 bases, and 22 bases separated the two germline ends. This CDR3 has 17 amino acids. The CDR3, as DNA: TGTGCCAGCTCATCCTCGGGACTCCGGATGCGGTCAGATACGCAGTATTTT. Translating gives CASSSSGLRMRSDTQYF.

The CDR3 here is CASSPQGNYGYTF. CDR3 coding DNA: TGTGCCAGCAGCCCCCAGGGTAACTATGGCTACACCTTC. The rearrangement uses TRBV7-2 and TRBJ1-2; D may be TRBD1 (5 bases). Germline V gene sequence: CDR1 SGHTA, CDR2 FQGNSA. The CDR3 is made up of 13 amino acids. V was trimmed by 5 bases and J by 1 base, leaving 8 bases between them. Full variable domain (missing parts from reference TRBV7-2 and TRBJ1-2): GAGVSQSPSNKVTEKGKDVELRCDPISGHTALYWYRQSLGQGLEFLIYFQGNSAPDKSGLPSDRFSAERTGGSVSTLTIQRTQQEDSAVYLCASSPQGNYGYTFGSGTRLTVV.